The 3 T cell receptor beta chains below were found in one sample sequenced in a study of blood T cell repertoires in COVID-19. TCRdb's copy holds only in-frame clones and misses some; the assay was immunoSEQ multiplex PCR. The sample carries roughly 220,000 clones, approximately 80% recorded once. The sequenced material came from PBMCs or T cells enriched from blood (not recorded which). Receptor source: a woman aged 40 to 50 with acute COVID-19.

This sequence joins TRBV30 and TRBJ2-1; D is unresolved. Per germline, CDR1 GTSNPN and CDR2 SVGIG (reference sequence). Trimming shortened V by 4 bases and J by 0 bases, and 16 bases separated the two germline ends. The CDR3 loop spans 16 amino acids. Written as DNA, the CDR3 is TGTGCCTGGATGCCCGGTCGGTTAAGCTCCTACAATGAGCAGTTCTTC. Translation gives CAWMPGRLSSYNEQFF.

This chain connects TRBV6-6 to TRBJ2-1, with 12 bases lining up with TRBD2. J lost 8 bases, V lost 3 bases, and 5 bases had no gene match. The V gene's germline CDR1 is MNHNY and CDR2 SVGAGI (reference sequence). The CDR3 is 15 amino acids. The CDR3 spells CASSYGASGRDEQFF. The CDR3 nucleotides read TGTGCCAGCAGTTATGGGGCTAGCGGGAGGGATGAGCAGTTCTTC.

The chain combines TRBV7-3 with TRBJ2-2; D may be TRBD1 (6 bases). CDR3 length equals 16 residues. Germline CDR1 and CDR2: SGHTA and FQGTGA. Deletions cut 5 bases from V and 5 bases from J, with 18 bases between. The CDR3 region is CASSVEQGIGTGELFF. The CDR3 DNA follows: TGTGCCAGCAGCGTAGAACAGGGTATTGGGACCGGGGAGCTGTTTTTT.